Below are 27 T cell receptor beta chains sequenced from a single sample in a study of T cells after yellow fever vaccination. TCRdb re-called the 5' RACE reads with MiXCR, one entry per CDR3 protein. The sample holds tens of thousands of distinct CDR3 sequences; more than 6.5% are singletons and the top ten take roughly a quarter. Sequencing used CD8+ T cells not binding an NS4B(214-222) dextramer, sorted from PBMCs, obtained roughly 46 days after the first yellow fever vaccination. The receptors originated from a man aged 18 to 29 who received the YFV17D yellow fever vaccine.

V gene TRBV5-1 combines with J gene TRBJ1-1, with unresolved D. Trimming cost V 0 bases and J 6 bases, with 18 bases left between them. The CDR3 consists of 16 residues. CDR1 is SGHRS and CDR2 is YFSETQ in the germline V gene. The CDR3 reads CASSLGRRLPQPEAFF. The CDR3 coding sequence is TGCGCCAGCAGCTTGGGTCGCCGTCTTCCCCAACCTGAAGCTTTCTTT. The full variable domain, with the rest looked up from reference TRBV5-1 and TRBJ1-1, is KAGVTQTPRYLIKTRGQQVTLSCSPISGHRSVSWYQQTPGQGLQFLFEYFSETQRNKGNFPGRFSGRQFSNSRSEMNVSTLELGDSALYLCASSLGRRLPQPEAFFGQGTRLTVV.

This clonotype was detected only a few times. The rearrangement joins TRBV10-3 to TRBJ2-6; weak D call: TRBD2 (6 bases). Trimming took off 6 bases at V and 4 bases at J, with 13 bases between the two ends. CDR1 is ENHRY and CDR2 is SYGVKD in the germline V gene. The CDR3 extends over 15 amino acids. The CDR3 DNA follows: TGTGCCATCAGACTGATGGCGGGGGGGGCCAACGTCCTGACTTTC. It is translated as CAIRLMAGGANVLTF.

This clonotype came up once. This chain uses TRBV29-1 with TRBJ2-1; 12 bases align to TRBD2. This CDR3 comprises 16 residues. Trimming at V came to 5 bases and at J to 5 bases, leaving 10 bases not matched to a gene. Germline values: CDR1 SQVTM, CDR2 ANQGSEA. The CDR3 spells CSVTFLAGGQNNEQFF. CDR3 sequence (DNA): TGCAGCGTTACTTTCCTAGCGGGGGGGCAAAACAATGAGCAGTTCTTC.

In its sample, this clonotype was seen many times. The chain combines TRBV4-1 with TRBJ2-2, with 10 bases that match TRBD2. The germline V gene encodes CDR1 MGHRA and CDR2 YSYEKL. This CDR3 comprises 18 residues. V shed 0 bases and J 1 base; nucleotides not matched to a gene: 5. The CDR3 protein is CASSQDGAGGLNTGELFF. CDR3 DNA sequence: TGCGCCAGCAGCCAAGATGGAGCGGGGGGGCTGAACACCGGGGAGCTGTTTTTT.

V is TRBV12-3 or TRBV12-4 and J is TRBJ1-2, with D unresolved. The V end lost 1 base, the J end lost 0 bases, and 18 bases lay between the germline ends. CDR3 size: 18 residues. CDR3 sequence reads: CASSLDPADLNPNYGYTF. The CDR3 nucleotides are TGTGCCAGCAGTTTAGATCCTGCCGACTTAAATCCTAACTATGGCTACACCTTC.

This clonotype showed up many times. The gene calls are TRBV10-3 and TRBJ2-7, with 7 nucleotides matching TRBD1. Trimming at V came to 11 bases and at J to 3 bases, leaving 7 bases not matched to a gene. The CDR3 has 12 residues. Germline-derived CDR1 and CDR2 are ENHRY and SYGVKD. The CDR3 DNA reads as TGTGCCGCCGGGACAGAGAACTACGAGCAGTACTTC. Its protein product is CAAGTENYEQYF.

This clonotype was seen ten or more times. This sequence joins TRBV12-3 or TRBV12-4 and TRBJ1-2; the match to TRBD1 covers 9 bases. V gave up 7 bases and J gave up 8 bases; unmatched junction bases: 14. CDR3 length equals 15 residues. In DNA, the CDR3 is TGTGCCAGCACAAAGACGGGACAGGGATTCGAGGGCTACACCTTC. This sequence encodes CASTKTGQGFEGYTF.

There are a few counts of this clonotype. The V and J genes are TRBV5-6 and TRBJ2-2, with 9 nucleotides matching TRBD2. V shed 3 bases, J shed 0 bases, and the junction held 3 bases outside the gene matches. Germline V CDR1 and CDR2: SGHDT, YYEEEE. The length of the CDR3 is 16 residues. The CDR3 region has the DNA TGTGCCAGCAGCTGGACTAGCGCCTCGAACACCGGGGAGCTGTTTTTT. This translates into CASSWTSASNTGELFF.

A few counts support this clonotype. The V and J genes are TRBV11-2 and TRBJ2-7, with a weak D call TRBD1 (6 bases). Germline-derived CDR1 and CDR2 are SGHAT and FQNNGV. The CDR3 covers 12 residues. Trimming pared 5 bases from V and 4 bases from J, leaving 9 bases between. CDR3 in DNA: TGTGCCAGCAGCGGGGGCCTTTACGAGCAGTACTTC. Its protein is CASSGGLYEQYF.

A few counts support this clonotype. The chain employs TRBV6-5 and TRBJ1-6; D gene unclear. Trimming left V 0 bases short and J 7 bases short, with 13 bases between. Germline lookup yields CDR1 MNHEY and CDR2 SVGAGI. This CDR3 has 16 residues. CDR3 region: CASSYSLSSGNSPLHF. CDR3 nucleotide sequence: TGTGCCAGCAGTTACTCGTTGAGTTCGGGGAATTCACCCCTCCACTTT.

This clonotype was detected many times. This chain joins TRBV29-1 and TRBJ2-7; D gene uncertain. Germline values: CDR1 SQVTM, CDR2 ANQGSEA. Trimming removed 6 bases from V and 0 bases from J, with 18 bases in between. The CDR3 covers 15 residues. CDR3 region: CSVRSSSRGSYEQYF. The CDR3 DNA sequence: TGCAGCGTACGCAGTAGCAGTCGCGGCTCCTACGAGCAGTACTTC.

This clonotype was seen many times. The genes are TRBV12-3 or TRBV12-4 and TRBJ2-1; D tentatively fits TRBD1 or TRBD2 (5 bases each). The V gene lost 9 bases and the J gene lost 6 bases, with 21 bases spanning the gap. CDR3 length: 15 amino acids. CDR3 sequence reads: CASWSSGRGVNEQFF. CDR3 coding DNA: TGTGCCAGTTGGTCATCTGGGCGAGGGGTCAATGAGCAGTTCTTC.

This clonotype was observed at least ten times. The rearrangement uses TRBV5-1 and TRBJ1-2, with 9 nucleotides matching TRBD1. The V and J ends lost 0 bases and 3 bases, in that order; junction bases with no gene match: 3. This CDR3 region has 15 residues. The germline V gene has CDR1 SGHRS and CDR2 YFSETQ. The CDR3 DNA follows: TGCGCCAGCAGCTTGGAACAGGGGGCACACTATGGCTACACCTTC. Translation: CASSLEQGAHYGYTF.

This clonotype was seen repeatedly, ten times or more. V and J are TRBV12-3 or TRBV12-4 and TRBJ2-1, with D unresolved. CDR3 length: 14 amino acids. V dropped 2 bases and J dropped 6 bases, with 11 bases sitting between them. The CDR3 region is CASSLRLDGNEQFF. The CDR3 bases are TGTGCCAGCAGTTTAAGACTGGATGGCAATGAGCAGTTCTTC.

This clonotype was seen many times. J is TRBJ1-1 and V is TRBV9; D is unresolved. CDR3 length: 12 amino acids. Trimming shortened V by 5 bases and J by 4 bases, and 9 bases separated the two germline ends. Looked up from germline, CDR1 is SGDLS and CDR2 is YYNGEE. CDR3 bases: TGTGCCAGCAGTAGGTCGGCCACTGAAGCTTTCTTT. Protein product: CASSRSATEAFF.

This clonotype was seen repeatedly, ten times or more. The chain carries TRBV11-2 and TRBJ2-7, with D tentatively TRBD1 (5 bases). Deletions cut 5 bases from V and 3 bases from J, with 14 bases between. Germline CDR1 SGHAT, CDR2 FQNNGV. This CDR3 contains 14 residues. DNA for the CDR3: TGTGCCAGCAGCGGAGAGAGACAGAACTACGAGCAGTACGTC. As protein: CASSGERQNYEQYV.

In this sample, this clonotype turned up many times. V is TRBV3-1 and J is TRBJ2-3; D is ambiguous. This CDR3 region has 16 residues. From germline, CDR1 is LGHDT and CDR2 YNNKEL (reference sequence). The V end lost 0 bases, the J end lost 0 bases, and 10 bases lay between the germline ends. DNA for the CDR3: TGTGCCAGCAGCCAAGAAGCGAGCTCTAGCACAGATACGCAGTATTTT. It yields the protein CASSQEASSSTDTQYF.

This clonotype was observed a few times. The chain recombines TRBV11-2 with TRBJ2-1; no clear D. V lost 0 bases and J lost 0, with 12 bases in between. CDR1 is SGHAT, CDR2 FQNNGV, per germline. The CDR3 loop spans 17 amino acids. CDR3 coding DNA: TGTGCCAGCAGCTTAGATTTGACCCATCGCTCCTACAATGAGCAGTTCTTC. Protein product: CASSLDLTHRSYNEQFF.

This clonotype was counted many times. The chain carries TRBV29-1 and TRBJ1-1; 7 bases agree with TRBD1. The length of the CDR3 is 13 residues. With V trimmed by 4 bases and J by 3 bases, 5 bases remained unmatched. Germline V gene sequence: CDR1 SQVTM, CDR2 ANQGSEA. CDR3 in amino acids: CSVVRQGDTEAFF. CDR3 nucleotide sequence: TGCAGCGTTGTCCGGCAGGGGGACACTGAAGCTTTCTTT.

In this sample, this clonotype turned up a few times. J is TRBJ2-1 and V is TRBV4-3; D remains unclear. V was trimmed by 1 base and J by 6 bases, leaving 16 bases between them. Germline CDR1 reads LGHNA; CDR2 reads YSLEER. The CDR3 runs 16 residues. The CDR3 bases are TGCGCCAGCAGCCAAGCGTTTGGCGGTTGGGCCAATGAGCAGTTCTTC. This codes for CASSQAFGGWANEQFF.

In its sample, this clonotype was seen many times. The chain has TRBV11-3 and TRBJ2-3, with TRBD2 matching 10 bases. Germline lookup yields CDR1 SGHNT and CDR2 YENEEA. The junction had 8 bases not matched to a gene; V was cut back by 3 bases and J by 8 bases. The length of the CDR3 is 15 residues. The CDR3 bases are TGTGCCAGCAGCTTTTTAGCGGGGGGCCCGGGTACGCAGTATTTT. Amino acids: CASSFLAGGPGTQYF.

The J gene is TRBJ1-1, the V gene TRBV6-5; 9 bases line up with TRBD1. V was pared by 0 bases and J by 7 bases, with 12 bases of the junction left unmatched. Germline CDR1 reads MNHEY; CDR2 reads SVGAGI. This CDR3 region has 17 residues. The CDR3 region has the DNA TGTGCCAGCAGTTACTCCGGACAGGGGAGGGTAGGGATTGAAGCTTTCTTT. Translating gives CASSYSGQGRVGIEAFF.

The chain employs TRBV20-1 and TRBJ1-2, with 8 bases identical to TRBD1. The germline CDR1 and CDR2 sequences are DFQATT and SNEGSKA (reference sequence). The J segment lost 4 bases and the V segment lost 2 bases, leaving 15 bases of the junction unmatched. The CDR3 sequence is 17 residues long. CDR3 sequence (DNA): TGCAGTGCTAGATCCGGACAGGGAGGGTTGGTCCGCTATGGCTACACCTTC. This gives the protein CSARSGQGGLVRYGYTF.

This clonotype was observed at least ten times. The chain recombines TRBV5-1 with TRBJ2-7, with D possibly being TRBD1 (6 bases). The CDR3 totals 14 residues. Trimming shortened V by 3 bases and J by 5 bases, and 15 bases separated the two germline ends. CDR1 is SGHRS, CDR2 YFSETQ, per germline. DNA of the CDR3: TGCGCCAGCAGCTCCCGACAGGTGAGCGACGAGCAGTACTTC. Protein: CASSSRQVSDEQYF.

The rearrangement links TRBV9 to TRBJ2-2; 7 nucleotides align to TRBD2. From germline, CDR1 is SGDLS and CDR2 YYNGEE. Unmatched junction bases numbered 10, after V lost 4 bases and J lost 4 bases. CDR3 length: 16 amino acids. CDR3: CASSNPGTNPTGELFF. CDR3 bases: TGTGCCAGCAGCAATCCCGGGACTAACCCCACCGGGGAGCTGTTTTTT. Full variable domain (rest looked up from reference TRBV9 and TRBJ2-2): DSGVTQTPKHLITATGQRVTLRCSPRSGDLSVYWYQQSLDQGLQFLIQYYNGEERAKGNILERFSAQQFPDLHSELNLSSLELGDSALYFCASSNPGTNPTGELFFGEGSRLTVL.

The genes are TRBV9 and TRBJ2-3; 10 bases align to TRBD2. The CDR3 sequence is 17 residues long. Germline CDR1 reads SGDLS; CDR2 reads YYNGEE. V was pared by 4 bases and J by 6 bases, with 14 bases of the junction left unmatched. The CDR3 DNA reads TGTGCCAGCAGCAAAGCCGGCAGCGGGGGGGCAGGGGATACGCAGTATTTT. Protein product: CASSKAGSGGAGDTQYF.

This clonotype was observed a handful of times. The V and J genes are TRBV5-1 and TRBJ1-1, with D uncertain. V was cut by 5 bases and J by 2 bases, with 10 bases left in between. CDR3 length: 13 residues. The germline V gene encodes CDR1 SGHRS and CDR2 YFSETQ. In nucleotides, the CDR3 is TGCGCCAGCAGACTAGGACCCAACACTGAAGCTTTCTTT. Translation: CASRLGPNTEAFF.